Below are 27 T cell receptor beta chains sequenced from a single sample in a study of blood T cell repertoires in COVID-19. Sequencing was performed with immunoSEQ multiplex PCR; in TCRdb, only in-frame clones are kept and a portion is missing. The sample yields about 34,000 clones, 65% to 90% seen once. The specimen was peripheral blood. The receptors stem from a woman aged 60-75 years with active COVID-19.

The chain carries TRBV28 and TRBJ2-7; 15 nucleotides match TRBD2. This CDR3 spans 16 amino acids. Germline V gene data show CDR1 as MDHEN and CDR2 as SYDVKM. V shed 6 bases, J shed 4 bases, and the junction held 7 bases outside the gene matches. This CDR3 reads CASRGLAGGPLYEQYF. The DNA for the CDR3 is TGTGCCAGCAGGGGACTAGCGGGAGGACCACTTTACGAGCAGTACTTC.

This clone has more than one count but fewer than ten. The V call is TRBV28, the J call TRBJ2-7, with 8 bases identical to TRBD1. V lost 8 bases to trimming and J lost 3 bases; unmatched junction nucleotides: 6. CDR1 is MDHEN and CDR2 is SYDVKM in the germline V gene. This CDR3 has 13 amino acids. Here the CDR3 DNA reads TGTGCCAGCGGCCTAACAGGGGGCTACGAGCAGTACTTC. The encoded protein is CASGLTGGYEQYF.

The V gene is TRBV2, the J gene TRBJ2-1; D may be TRBD1 (6 bases). Deletions cut 7 bases from V and 16 bases from J, with 17 bases between. This CDR3 comprises 11 residues. Germline lookup yields CDR1 SNHLY and CDR2 FYNNEI. CDR3 in amino acids: CASKAGDEEFF. The CDR3 coding sequence is TGTGCCAGCAAGGCAGGGGATGAGGAATTCTTC.

J is TRBJ2-5 and V is TRBV19, with 8 bases aligning to TRBD2. The CDR3 is 13 amino acids. Germline V lookup: CDR1 LNHDA, CDR2 SQIVND (reference sequence). V shed 7 bases, J shed 2 bases, and the junction held 3 bases outside the gene matches. As DNA, the CDR3 is TGTGCCAGTAACGGGGGGGTTCAAGAGACCCAGTACTTC. As protein: CASNGGVQETQYF.

The V call is TRBV25-1, the J call TRBJ2-7; TRBD2 might be the D (6 bases). This CDR3 has 13 residues. With 9 bases removed from V and 5 bases from J, the gap between germline ends came to 17 bases. Germline V gives CDR1 MGHDK, CDR2 SYGVNS. The CDR3, as DNA: TGTGCCAGTCAAGGGGACTTGAAGAACGAGCAGTACTTC. Translated: CASQGDLKNEQYF.

V is TRBV6-6 and J is TRBJ1-1; D gene ambiguous. Germline lookup yields CDR1 MNHNY and CDR2 SVGAGI (reference sequence). Trimming removed 2 bases from V and 3 bases from J, with 4 bases in between. The CDR3 covers 12 residues. This CDR3 is CASSYPDTEAFF. As DNA, the CDR3 is TGTGCCAGCAGTTACCCCGACACTGAAGCTTTCTTT.

The genes are TRBV7-2 and TRBJ2-1, with 10 nucleotides matching TRBD2. This CDR3 region has 14 residues. From germline, CDR1 is SGHTA and CDR2 FQGNSA. Trimming took 5 bases from V and 6 from J; bases not matched to a gene: 4. CDR3 loop: CASSPGTSANEQFF. CDR3 nucleotides: TGTGCCAGCAGCCCCGGGACTAGCGCCAATGAGCAGTTCTTC. The full variable domain, completed using reference TRBV7-2 and TRBJ2-1, is GAGVSQSPSNKVTEKGKDVELRCDPISGHTALYWYRQSLGQGLEFLIYFQGNSAPDKSGLPSDRFSAERTGGSVSTLTIQRTQQEDSAVYLCASSPGTSANEQFFGPGTRLTVL.

The chain recombines TRBV20-1 with TRBJ1-2; D is perhaps TRBD1 (5 bases). Germline V gene sequence: CDR1 DFQATT, CDR2 SNEGSKA (reference sequence). This CDR3 region has 13 residues. Trimming shortened V by 3 bases and J by 5 bases, and 13 bases separated the two germline ends. The CDR3 is CSASSQGDYGYTF. The DNA for the CDR3 is TGCAGTGCTAGTTCCCAGGGTGATTATGGCTACACCTTC.

CDR3: CASSQPGPGLAVPGELFF. The CDR3 DNA reads TGCGCCAGCAGCCAGCCGGGACCGGGACTAGCCGTCCCCGGGGAGCTGTTTTTT. This chain uses TRBV4-1 with TRBJ2-2, with 9 bases lining up with TRBD2. With V trimmed by 3 bases and J by 6 bases, 14 bases remained unmatched. The CDR3 contains 18 residues. The germline gives CDR1 MGHRA, CDR2 YSYEKL.

The V and J genes are TRBV4-1 and TRBJ1-5; possibly TRBD1 for D (5 bases). The CDR3 loop spans 15 amino acids. The V end was cut by 3 bases, the J end by 0 bases, with 9 bases between. Germline lookup yields CDR1 MGHRA and CDR2 YSYEKL. The CDR3 region is CASSQGHSSNQPQHF. Written as DNA, the CDR3 is TGCGCCAGCAGCCAGGGGCATTCTAGCAATCAGCCCCAGCATTTT.

This chain joins TRBV28 and TRBJ2-7; 10 positions agree with TRBD2. The CDR3 is made up of 14 amino acids. Germline V gives CDR1 MDHEN, CDR2 SYDVKM. With V trimmed by 8 bases and J by 4 bases, 8 bases remained unmatched. Written as DNA, the CDR3 is TGTGCCAGCGTCCTTAGCGGGAGGTTATACGAGCAGTACTTC. It specifies CASVLSGRLYEQYF.

The genes are TRBV7-3 and TRBJ1-1; D unresolved. The CDR3 runs 13 residues. With 1 base removed from V and 4 bases from J, the gap between germline ends came to 7 bases. The germline gives CDR1 SGHTA, CDR2 FQGTGA. The CDR3 sequence: CASSLRAGTEAFF. The CDR3 DNA is TGTGCCAGCAGCTTAAGGGCCGGCACTGAAGCTTTCTTT. Combining the CDR3 with reference TRBV7-3 and TRBJ1-1 gives the whole variable domain GAGVSQTPSNKVTEKGKYVELRCDPISGHTALYWYRQSLGQGPEFLIYFQGTGAADDSGLPNDRFFAVRPEGSVSTLKIQRTERGDSAVYLCASSLRAGTEAFFGQGTRLTVV.

The chain employs TRBV5-1 and TRBJ2-7; perhaps TRBD1 as D (7 bases). The CDR3 is made up of 14 amino acids. Germline CDR1 reads SGHRS; CDR2 reads YFSETQ. V lost 1 base to trimming and J lost 2 bases, with 10 bases between them. CDR3 DNA: TGCGCCAGCAGCTTGACAGGGGAGGCCTACGAGCAGTACTTC. This sequence encodes CASSLTGEAYEQYF.

This clone occurred once. V and J are TRBV29-1 and TRBJ1-2, with a weak D call TRBD1 (5 bases). The germline CDR1 and CDR2 sequences are SQVTM and ANQGSEA. The V gene lost 2 bases and the J gene lost 1 base, with 11 bases spanning the gap. CDR3 length equals 14 residues. The CDR3 here is CSVEPAGDNYGYTF. As DNA, the CDR3 is TGCAGCGTTGAACCGGCGGGGGATAACTATGGCTACACCTTC.

This clone was counted between two and nine times. The chain uses TRBV7-2 and TRBJ2-3, with 10 positions matching TRBD2. The V and J ends lost 5 bases and 5 bases, in that order; junction bases with no gene match: 7. The CDR3 is 15 residues long. The germline gives CDR1 SGHTA, CDR2 FQGNSA. CDR3 DNA sequence: TGTGCCAGCAGCCCTAGCGGGGGAGGTTTAGATACGCAGTATTTT. Amino acid sequence: CASSPSGGGLDTQYF.

The rearrangement uses TRBV11-2 and TRBJ2-7, with a tentative D call TRBD2 (6 bases). This CDR3 region has 14 residues. In germline, CDR1 is SGHAT, CDR2 FQNNGV. V was shortened by 3 bases and J by 2 bases, with 11 bases between the two germline ends. CDR3 nucleotide sequence: TGTGCCAGCAGCTTCGGGGGAGGAACCTACGAGCAGTACTTC. Translated, it gives CASSFGGGTYEQYF.

V gene TRBV7-8 combines with J gene TRBJ2-4, with unresolved D. CDR3 length: 13 residues. V lost 2 bases, J lost 6 bases, and 8 bases lay in between. Germline CDR1 reads SGHVS; CDR2 reads FQNEAQ. The CDR3 sequence is CASSLMNRNIQYF. DNA of the CDR3: TGTGCCAGCAGCTTAATGAACAGAAACATTCAGTACTTC.

V usage is TRBV6-1 and J usage is TRBJ1-3, with unresolved D. The ends were cut back, 3 bases at V and 15 bases at J, with 12 bases in the middle. From germline, CDR1 is MNHNS and CDR2 SASEGT. The CDR3 totals 11 residues. This CDR3 reads CASSDTTARYF. The DNA of the CDR3 is TGTGCCAGCAGTGACACAACAGCTCGATATTTT.

The chain has TRBV4-2 and TRBJ1-6; D unresolved. The germline CDR1 and CDR2 sequences are LGHNA and YNFKEQ. The CDR3 is 18 residues long. V dropped 1 base and J dropped 0 bases, with 13 bases sitting between them. The CDR3, as DNA: TGTGCCAGCAGCCAAGGGTGGGTTGGGAGCTCCTATAATTCACCCCTCCACTTT. Encoded protein: CASSQGWVGSSYNSPLHF.

The V gene is TRBV5-1, the J gene TRBJ2-1; TRBD2 matches 8 bases. The length of the CDR3 is 15 residues. Germline-derived CDR1 and CDR2 are SGHRS and YFSETQ. The V gene end was trimmed by 5 bases and the J gene end by 0 bases; junction bases not matched to a gene: 4. CDR3 protein: CASRVAGSSYNEQFF. The DNA of the CDR3 is TGCGCCAGCAGGGTAGCGGGAAGCTCCTACAATGAGCAGTTCTTC.

This rearrangement joins TRBV12-3 or TRBV12-4 to TRBJ2-5, with D possibly being TRBD1 (6 bases). The V gene lost 5 bases and the J gene lost 7 bases, with 11 bases spanning the gap. The CDR3 runs to 12 residues. Here the CDR3 reads CASSGDNGTQYF. The CDR3 nucleotides read TGTGCCAGCAGTGGGGACAACGGGACCCAGTACTTC.

The chain joins TRBV5-4 to TRBJ2-3; 10 bases are shared with TRBD2. CDR1 and CDR2 from the germline V gene are SGHNT and YYREEE (reference sequence). The V segment lost 10 bases and the J segment 3 bases; nucleotides outside the gene matches: 8. The CDR3 extends over 14 amino acids. The CDR3 region has the DNA TGTGCCGGTTCAGCGGGGGGGCGGACAGATACGCAGTATTTT. Translated: CAGSAGGRTDTQYF.

The chain joins TRBV6-6 to TRBJ2-2; maybe TRBD1 (6 bases). This CDR3 is 14 amino acids long. Trimming cost V 0 bases and J 4 bases, with 6 bases left between them. The germline V gene encodes CDR1 MNHNY and CDR2 SVGAGI (reference sequence). Written as DNA, the CDR3 is TGTGCCAGCAGTTACTCAGGGGGCACCGGGGAGCTGTTTTTT. Its protein product is CASSYSGGTGELFF.

This chain uses TRBV6-2 or TRBV6-3 with TRBJ2-1; 9 bases fit TRBD2. CDR1 is MNHEY, CDR2 SVGEGT, per germline. Germline trimming cut 0 bases from V and 8 bases from J; bases unmatched to any gene: 17. There are 19 residues in the CDR3. This chain's CDR3 is CASSYSMRLAGSLDDEQFF. For the CDR3, the DNA is TGTGCCAGCAGTTACTCGATGCGCCTAGCGGGGTCACTGGACGATGAGCAGTTCTTC.

This clone was found a few times. V usage is TRBV14 and J usage is TRBJ1-4; D gene uncertain. V was shortened by 3 bases and J by 8 bases, with 10 bases between the two germline ends. This CDR3 contains 13 residues. Germline CDR1 reads SGHDN; CDR2 reads FVKESK. The CDR3 nucleotides read TGTGCCAGCAGCCACCGGGTCTTGGAAAAACTGTTTTTT. Encoded protein: CASSHRVLEKLFF.

This chain links TRBV7-8 with TRBJ1-5; 7 bases align to TRBD1. Unmatched junction bases numbered 4, after V lost 0 bases and J lost 5 bases. The CDR3 is made up of 15 amino acids. Germline-derived CDR1 and CDR2 are SGHVS and FQNEAQ. CDR3 bases: TGTGCCAGCAGCTTAGCGCTGGACAGGTATCAGCCCCAGCATTTT. Its translation: CASSLALDRYQPQHF. The whole variable domain, filled in from reference TRBV7-8 and TRBJ1-5, reads GAGVSQSPRYKVAKRGQDVALRCDPISGHVSLFWYQQALGQGPEFLTYFQNEAQLDKSGLPSDRFFAERPEGSVSTLKIQRTQQEDSAVYLCASSLALDRYQPQHFGDGTRLSIL.

The J gene is TRBJ2-7, the V gene TRBV5-6; D call uncertain. The V gene lost 0 bases and the J gene lost 3 bases, with 7 bases spanning the gap. This CDR3 has 13 amino acids. The V gene's germline CDR1 is SGHDT and CDR2 YYEEEE. Here the CDR3 reads CASSLGHNYEQYF. The CDR3 DNA sequence: TGTGCCAGCAGCTTGGGACACAACTACGAGCAGTACTTC.